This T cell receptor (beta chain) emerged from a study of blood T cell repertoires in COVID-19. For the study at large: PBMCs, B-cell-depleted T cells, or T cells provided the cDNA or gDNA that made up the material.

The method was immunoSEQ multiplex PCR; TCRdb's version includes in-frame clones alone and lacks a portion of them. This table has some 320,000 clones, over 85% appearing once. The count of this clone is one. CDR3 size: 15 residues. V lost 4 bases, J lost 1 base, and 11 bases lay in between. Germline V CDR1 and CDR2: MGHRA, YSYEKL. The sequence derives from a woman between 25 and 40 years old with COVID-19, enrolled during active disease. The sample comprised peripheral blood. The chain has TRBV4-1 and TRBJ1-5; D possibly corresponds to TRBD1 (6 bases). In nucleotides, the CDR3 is TGCGCCAGCAGCCGCGTACAGGGAAGCAATCAGCCCCAGCATTTT. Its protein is CASSRVQGSNQPQHF.